The present TCR beta chain was sequenced within a study of cytotoxic CD8 clonotypes in ibrutinib-treated CLL (dated by TCRdb to 2020 to 2022). With regard to the full study: In this cohort, approximately 15 patients were treatment-naive and fewer than 13 were relapsed/refractory, while some 18 had unmutated IGHV. Partial responses were observed in about 25 patients and complete responses in 2; after a median follow-up of 68 months, remission was maintained in 15 or so patients and progression was observed in approximately 12. Response samples were obtained after a median of around eleven months of treatment, with a range of roughly 6 to 36 months. Samples averaged roughly 260,000 productive templates and more than 85,000 productive rearrangements. Of the 90 or so participants in the trial, 25 to 30 had longitudinal samples available. Cryopreserved peripheral blood mononuclear cells were collected before treatment, at response, and at either disease progression or sustained remission. Every remission and progressive disease sample was obtained while ibrutinib was still being received by the patients.

The goal of deep resolution MiSeq sequencing was a depth between 1 in 1 million and 1 in 200,000 T cells, and coverage averaged 10x per clonotype. TCR beta libraries were generated with the immunoSEQ hsTCRB Kit. On the study's bioinformatics: The data were analyzed with ImmunoSEQ Analyzer and ImmunoSEQ Data Assistant, and V, D and J gene assignments followed IMGT definitions. Clonality, with values ranging from 0 to 1, was calculated as one minus the normalized Shannon entropy of productive rearrangement frequencies. Only overrepresented clonotypes making up at least 0.05% of the repertoire of each patient were included in the public clonotype analysis. About a dozen age-matched healthy donor repertoires from immuneACCESS served as clonality controls. The source is immuneACCESS, and TCRdb retained only in-frame sequences with V and J called. Part of the clones is not carried over; for the studies checked, unresolved V genes explain less than half of this, and the remainder is unexplained. V, J and clone size are taken as reported in that table, and D and trimming were inferred from the DNA itself. The sample records fewer than 85,000 clones, 75% to 85% of which are singletons. The ten top clones hold about 4.4% of the sample.

Findings and caveats that apply to the study as a whole: Public clonotypes were rare and either contracted or stayed stable during treatment, and the rise in clonality at ibrutinib response reflected the expansion of private clonotypes. At ibrutinib response clonality went up, during sustained remission it held steady, and at progression it dropped back toward baseline. At baseline, clonality was higher than in age-matched healthy donors and showed a strong correlation with circulating CD8+ T-cell counts. Sustained-remission and progressing patients did not have matched sampling times, and lymph node repertoires were not examined.

In the paper's terms, the time point label means: roughly 12 months on ibrutinib. For TCR beta library preparation, 1.5 to 2 micrograms of genomic DNA was extracted from cryopreserved PBMCs. Longitudinal blood samples from CLL patients on ibrutinib monotherapy were analyzed using high-throughput TCR beta sequencing. Patients were enrolled in a phase 2 open-label single-center ibrutinib monotherapy trial. V drops 2 bases and J drops 1 base, leaving 8 bases in between. From a lookup of the germline V gene (reference sequence), CDR1 and CDR2 are GTSNPN and SVGIG. From its cysteine to its phenylalanine, the CDR3 spans 13 amino acids. The sequence is cut down to CDR3 DNA, 39 bases in frame from base 1. A word on this clone: The antigen it recognizes is unknown. Per-base qualities were not stored, and no clone one base away is much larger.

This sequence originates from a human donor with chronic lymphocytic leukemia. The material was PBMCs, obtained after 12 months of ibrutinib treatment. The chain was built from TRBV30 and TRBJ1-1; the D gene lacks a confident call. In nucleotide form, the sequence is TGTGCCTGGAGTCCCGATCGGAACACTGAAGCTTTCTTT. Its coded protein is CAWSPDRNTEAFF.